This T cell receptor beta chain appears in the sequencing data of a study of T cell repertoires in cytomegalovirus infection. About the study: TCR beta signatures that were public indicated CMV infection and matching HLA type. Study-wide findings and caveats: Cumulative public TCR beta family frequency identified carriers of CMV plus the relevant HLA. Clonotypes of TCR beta that were HLA-C-restricted and CMV-specific dominated the ex vivo response.

TCRdb itself ran the reads through MiXCR, one entry per CDR3 protein. Of 300,000 or so distinct CDR3 sequences in the sample, roughly 26% were seen once. Trimming cost V 3 bases and J 6 bases, with 18 bases left between them. Germline V CDR1 and CDR2: LNHDA, SQIVND (reference sequence). The CDR3 runs 15 residues. This clonotype was observed a handful of times. Its cognate antigen is unknown. The chain links TRBV19 to TRBJ2-7, with D uncertain. Material for sequencing was PBMCs. This TCR was sampled from a human donor in good health (CMV status not recorded). Some clones in this sample may be carry-over from other donors' samples. The CDR3 sequence: CASSMDDDRASEQYF. CDR3 sequence (DNA): TGTGCCAGTAGTATGGACGACGACCGCGCGTCCGAGCAGTACTTC.